This TCR beta chain was identified in a study of shared clonotypes between healthy human individuals. Findings of the study overall: What naive subsets generally showed was a larger estimated richness than memory subsets showed. Clonotypes shared by all four sorted-subset donors had higher generation probabilities than non-shared clonotypes. Clonotype sharing across four donors was observed for about 4.8% of naive CD4 clonotypes.

A single count supports this clone. The antigen remains unidentified. The naive CD8 fraction comprised CD45RO-negative cells positively selected for CCR7 and excluded terminally differentiated effector memory CD45RA+ cells. How the authors handled the data: In the immunoSEQ data, sequences were junction-only and lacked quality scores, so filtering differed. Measured with immunoSEQ multiplex PCR; TCRdb has only the in-frame clones, and not every one. For V, J and clone size, that table is used; D and trimming come from the DNA. The repertoire includes about 650,000 clones, just under 97% of them detected once, and 0.09% to 0.13% sits in the top ten. The sequence derives from a woman under 40 in good health. Sequencing was carried out using naive CD8+ T cells sorted from blood.

As DNA, the CDR3 is TGTGCCAGCAGCTCAGCGTGGGCTGACAATGAGCAGTTCTTC. This translates into CASSSAWADNEQFF. The V and J genes are TRBV5-6 and TRBJ2-1; D is undetermined. The germline V gene encodes CDR1 SGHDT and CDR2 YYEEEE. Trimming left V 3 bases short and J 5 bases short, with 12 bases between. This CDR3 has 14 amino acids.